This T cell receptor beta chain is drawn from a study of cytomegalovirus exposure and HLA in healthy donors. Whole-study findings and limits: For TCR beta chains, V- and J-gene trimming was later linked to a missense DCLRE1C variant. For most TCR sequences rarity was the rule, although some public TCRs occurred in many donors. Highly shared variants forming one cluster were likely a sequencing artifact.

Germline lookup yields CDR1 LGHNA and CDR2 YSLEER. The CDR3 extends over 13 amino acids. 13 Jbeta primers and 60 Vbeta primers were used for the PCR. The protocol was immunoSEQ multiplex PCR, while the TCRdb copy is restricted to in-frame clones and leaves out a portion. The sample holds more than 200,000 clones; about 74% are singletons and the top ten take around a sixth. As concerns this clone: Its target is unknown. An end of the junction differs from the germline gene, which may be a read error.

This TCR derives from a man aged 35 to 55 in good health and CMV-seronegative. This rearrangement joins TRBV4-3 to TRBJ2-1, with TRBD2 as a possible D gene (7 bases). Specimen: PBMCs. DNA of the CDR3: TGCGCCAGCAGCCAAGATGAGGGGGGGCGCCAACTCTTC. As protein: CASSQDEGGRQLF.